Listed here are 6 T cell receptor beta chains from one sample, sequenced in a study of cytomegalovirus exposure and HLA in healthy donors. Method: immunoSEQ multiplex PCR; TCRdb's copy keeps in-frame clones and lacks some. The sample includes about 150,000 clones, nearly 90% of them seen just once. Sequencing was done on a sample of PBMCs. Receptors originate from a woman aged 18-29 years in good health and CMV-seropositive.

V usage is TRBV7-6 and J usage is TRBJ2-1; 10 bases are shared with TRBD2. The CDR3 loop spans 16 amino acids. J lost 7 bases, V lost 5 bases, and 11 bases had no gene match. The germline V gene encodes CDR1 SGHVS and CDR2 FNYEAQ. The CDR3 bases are TGTGCCAGCAGCCCTCTAAGCGGGGGGGCCGGAAATGAGCAGTTCTTC. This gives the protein CASSPLSGGAGNEQFF. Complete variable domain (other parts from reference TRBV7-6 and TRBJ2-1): GAGVSQSPRYKVTKRGQDVALRCDPISGHVSLYWYRQALGQGPEFLTYFNYEAQQDKSGLPNDRFSAERPEGSISTLTIQRTEQRDSAMYRCASSPLSGGAGNEQFFGPGTRLTVL.

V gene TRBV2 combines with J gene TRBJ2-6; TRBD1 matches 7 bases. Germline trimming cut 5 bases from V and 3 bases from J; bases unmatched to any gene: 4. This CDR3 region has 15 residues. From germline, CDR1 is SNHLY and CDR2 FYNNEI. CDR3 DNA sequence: TGTGCCAGCAGTCGAGGGGGCGGTGGGGCCAACGTCCTGACTTTC. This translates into CASSRGGGGANVLTF.

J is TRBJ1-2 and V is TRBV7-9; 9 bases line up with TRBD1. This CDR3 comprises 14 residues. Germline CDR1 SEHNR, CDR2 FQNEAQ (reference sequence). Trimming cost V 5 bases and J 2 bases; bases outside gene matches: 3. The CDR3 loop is CASSGTGTNYGYTF. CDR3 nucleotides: TGTGCCAGCAGCGGGACAGGGACAAACTATGGCTACACCTTC.

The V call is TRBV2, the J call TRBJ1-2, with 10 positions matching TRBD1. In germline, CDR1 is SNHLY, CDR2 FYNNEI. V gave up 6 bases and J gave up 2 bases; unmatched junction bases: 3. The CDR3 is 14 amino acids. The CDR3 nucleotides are TGTGCCAGCAGACCGGACAGGGGGAACTATGGCTACACCTTC. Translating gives CASRPDRGNYGYTF.

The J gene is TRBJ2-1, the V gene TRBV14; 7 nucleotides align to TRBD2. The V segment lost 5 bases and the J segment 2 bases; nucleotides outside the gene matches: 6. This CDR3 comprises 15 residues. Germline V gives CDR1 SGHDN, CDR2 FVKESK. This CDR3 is CASSGWDYPYNEQFF. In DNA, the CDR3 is TGTGCCAGCAGCGGATGGGACTATCCCTACAATGAGCAGTTCTTC.

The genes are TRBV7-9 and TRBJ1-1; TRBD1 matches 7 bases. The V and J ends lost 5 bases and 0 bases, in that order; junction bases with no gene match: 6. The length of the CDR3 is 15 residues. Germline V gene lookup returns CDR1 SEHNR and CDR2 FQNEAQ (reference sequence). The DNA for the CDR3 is TGTGCCAGCAGCGACGCACAGGGGATGAACACTGAAGCTTTCTTT. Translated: CASSDAQGMNTEAFF.